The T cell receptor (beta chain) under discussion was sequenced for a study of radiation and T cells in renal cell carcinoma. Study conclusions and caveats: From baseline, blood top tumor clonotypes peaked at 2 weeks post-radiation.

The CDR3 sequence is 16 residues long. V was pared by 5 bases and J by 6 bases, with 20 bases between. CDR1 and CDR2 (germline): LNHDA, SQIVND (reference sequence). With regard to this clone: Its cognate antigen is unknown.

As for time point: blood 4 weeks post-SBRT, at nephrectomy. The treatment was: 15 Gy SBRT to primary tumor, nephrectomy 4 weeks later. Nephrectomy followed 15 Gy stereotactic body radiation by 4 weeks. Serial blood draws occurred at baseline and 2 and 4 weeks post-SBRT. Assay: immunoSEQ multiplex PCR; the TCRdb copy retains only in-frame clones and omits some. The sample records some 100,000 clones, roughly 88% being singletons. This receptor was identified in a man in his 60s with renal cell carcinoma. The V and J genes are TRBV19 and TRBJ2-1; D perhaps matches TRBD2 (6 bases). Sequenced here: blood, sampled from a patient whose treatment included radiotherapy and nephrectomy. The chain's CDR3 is CASSGATGAYRNEQFF. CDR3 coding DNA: TGTGCCAGTAGTGGCGCAACGGGAGCCTACCGCAATGAGCAGTTCTTC. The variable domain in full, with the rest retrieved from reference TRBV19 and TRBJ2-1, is DGGITQSPKYLFRKEGQNVTLSCEQNLNHDAMYWYRQDPGQGLRLIYYSQIVNDFQKGDIAEGYSVSREKKESFPLTVTSAQKNPTAFYLCASSGATGAYRNEQFFGPGTRLTVL.